This T cell receptor (beta chain) was obtained from a study of T cells in Graves' hyperthyroidism and ophthalmopathy. Whole-study context: The initial diagnosis was the point when peripheral blood was collected, ahead of any treatment. Whole-study results and caveats: By a 13 V-J model, ophthalmopathy was set apart from stable hyperthyroidism.

Germline V gives CDR1 SGHAT, CDR2 FQNNGV. This CDR3 contains 13 residues. The V and J ends lost 3 bases and 6 bases respectively, with 11 bases between them. Using RNA transcripts as the source, TCR beta CDR3 regions were amplified. An initial round of RT-PCR targeting the TCR CDR3 relied on the HTBI primer set. TCRdb passed the multiplex PCR reads through MiXCR, listing each CDR3 protein once. The data show roughly 840,000 distinct CDR3 sequences, 38% seen once. This clonotype was seen only a few times. What it recognizes is unknown. Disease duration under 2 months; hyperthyroidism patients were aged 18 to 65. Out of more than 8 ml of fresh peripheral blood came the PBMCs.

The sequenced sample consisted of blood. The receptor was derived from a man aged 18 to 30 with Graves' hyperthyroidism. The chain combines TRBV11-2 with TRBJ1-2; D uncertain. Here the CDR3 reads CASSFLQSNGYTF. The CDR3, as DNA: TGTGCCAGCAGCTTTTTACAGAGTAATGGCTACACCTTC.